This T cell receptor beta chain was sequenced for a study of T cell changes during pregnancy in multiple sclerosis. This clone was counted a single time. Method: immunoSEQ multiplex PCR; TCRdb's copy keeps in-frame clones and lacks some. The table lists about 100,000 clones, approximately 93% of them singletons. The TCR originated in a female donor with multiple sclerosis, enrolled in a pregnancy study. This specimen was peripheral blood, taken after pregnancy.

This CDR3 is CASSYWGDEQYF. CDR3 DNA sequence: TGTGCCAGCAGTTACTGGGGGGACGAGCAGTACTTC. The rearrangement joins TRBV6-5 to TRBJ2-7; a possible D gene is TRBD2 (6 bases). Trimming took 1 base from V and 5 from J, leaving 6 bases between them. Looked up from germline, CDR1 is MNHEY and CDR2 is SVGAGI. The CDR3 has 12 amino acids.